Shown below are 23 T cell receptor beta chains from a single sample sequenced in a study of identifying expanded T cells in peripheral blood. Produced via immunoSEQ multiplex PCR; TCRdb's table is partial and in-frame only. The sample includes approximately 85,000 clones, almost 85% seen only once; the top ten take about 20%. The sequenced material came from blood. The receptors originated from a person between 18 and 70 years old in good health.

The chain joins TRBV18 to TRBJ2-2; D gene unclear. The CDR3 consists of 14 residues. Trimming removed 2 bases from V and 4 bases from J, with 8 bases in between. Germline V gene lookup returns CDR1 KGHSH and CDR2 LQKENI. CDR3 protein: CASSPATTTGELFF. The CDR3 DNA reads as TGTGCCAGCTCACCAGCGACAACCACCGGGGAGCTGTTTTTT.

The rearrangement joins TRBV28 to TRBJ2-3; D tentatively fits TRBD1 or TRBD2 (5 bases each). Trimming left V 5 bases short and J 1 base short, with 13 bases between. The germline CDR1 and CDR2 sequences are MDHEN and SYDVKM. This CDR3 spans 15 amino acids. CDR3 residues: CASSLRRGGTDTQYF. The CDR3 DNA is TGTGCCAGCAGTCTTCGGAGAGGGGGCACAGATACGCAGTATTTT. Combining the CDR3 with reference TRBV28 and TRBJ2-3 gives the whole variable domain DVKVTQSSRYLVKRTGEKVFLECVQDMDHENMFWYRQDPGLGLRLIYFSYDVKMKEKGDIPEGYSVSREKKERFSLILESASTNQTSMYLCASSLRRGGTDTQYFGPGTRLTVL.

The chain has TRBV11-2 and TRBJ1-1, with no clear D. The V and J ends lost 3 bases and 2 bases respectively, with 1 base between them. Germline lookup yields CDR1 SGHAT and CDR2 FQNNGV. The CDR3 has 11 amino acids. As DNA, the CDR3 is TGTGCCAGCAGCTTTAACACTGAAGCTTTCTTT. Translated: CASSFNTEAFF.

The chain uses TRBV27 and TRBJ1-1; D unclear. V lost 5 bases, J lost 1 base, and 8 bases lay in between. CDR3 size: 13 residues. Per the germline V gene, CDR1 is MNHEY and CDR2 is SMNVEV (reference sequence). The CDR3 loop reads CASSQVRNTEAFF. For the CDR3, the DNA is TGTGCCAGCAGTCAAGTCCGGAACACTGAAGCTTTCTTT.

The V gene is TRBV6-5, the J gene TRBJ2-2, with D perhaps TRBD2 (6 bases). The germline V gene encodes CDR1 MNHEY and CDR2 SVGAGI. The V end was cut by 0 bases, the J end by 5 bases, with 13 bases between. CDR3 length: 16 residues. The CDR3 sequence is CASSYSAGSETGELFF. The CDR3 region has the DNA TGTGCCAGCAGTTACTCTGCCGGGAGCGAAACCGGGGAGCTGTTTTTT.

This CDR3 reads CASSTDDRGLYEQYF. CDR3 DNA: TGTGCCAGCAGTACGGATGACAGGGGGCTTTACGAGCAGTACTTC. The V and J genes are TRBV6-5 and TRBJ2-7; 10 positions agree with TRBD1. With V trimmed by 5 bases and J by 4 bases, 8 bases remained unmatched. Germline V gene lookup returns CDR1 MNHEY and CDR2 SVGAGI. This CDR3 is 15 amino acids long.

This rearrangement joins TRBV5-5 to TRBJ1-1, with a tentative D call TRBD1 (5 bases). Looked up from germline, CDR1 is SGHKS and CDR2 is YYEKEE (reference sequence). V was pared by 5 bases and J by 5 bases, with 16 bases between. The CDR3 extends over 14 amino acids. The CDR3 region is CASSFLGEETEAFF. In DNA form, the CDR3 reads TGTGCCAGCAGTTTTCTGGGGGAAGAGACTGAAGCTTTCTTT.

The chain carries TRBV28 and TRBJ1-2, with D unclear. The germline V gene has CDR1 MDHEN and CDR2 SYDVKM. The CDR3 consists of 15 residues. V was cut by 2 bases and J by 2 bases, with 12 bases left in between. CDR3 sequence: CASSLHTDGNYGYTF. The CDR3 coding sequence is TGTGCCAGCAGTTTACACACCGACGGGAACTATGGCTACACCTTC.

CDR3 sequence: CSVEGTPEGGYTF. DNA for the CDR3: TGCAGCGTTGAGGGGACGCCTGAGGGGGGCTACACCTTC. V is TRBV29-1 and J is TRBJ1-2; D might be TRBD1 (5 bases). Germline V gene data show CDR1 as SQVTM and CDR2 as ANQGSEA. CDR3 length: 13 amino acids. The V end was cut by 3 bases, the J end by 8 bases, with 16 bases between. Based on the CDR3 plus reference TRBV29-1 and TRBJ1-2, the full variable domain is SAVISQKPSRDICQRGTSLTIQCQVDSQVTMMFWYRQQPGQSLTLIATANQGSEATYESGFVIDKFPISRPNLTFSTLTVSNMSPEDSSIYLCSVEGTPEGGYTFGSGTRLTVV.

J is TRBJ2-2 and V is TRBV4-3; TRBD2 is a possible D gene (6 bases). The ends were cut back, 0 bases at V and 6 bases at J, with 14 bases in the middle. CDR3 size: 16 residues. Germline loops: CDR1 LGHNA, CDR2 YSLEER. The DNA for the CDR3 is TGCGCCAGCAGCCAAGATGCCCTAGCGTGGGCCGGGGAGCTGTTTTTT. It translates to CASSQDALAWAGELFF.

The chain recombines TRBV4-3 with TRBJ1-4; TRBD1 aligns across 7 bases. Germline V CDR1 and CDR2: LGHNA, YSLEER. This CDR3 has 13 residues. V lost 4 bases to trimming and J lost 8 bases; unmatched junction nucleotides: 4. CDR3 loop: CASSPQGDEKLFF. The CDR3 DNA follows: TGCGCCAGCAGCCCTCAGGGGGACGAAAAACTGTTTTTT.

This clone was found a few times. The chain links TRBV27 to TRBJ1-5; D is possibly TRBD1 (5 bases). The ends were cut back, 10 bases at V and 0 bases at J, with 19 bases in the middle. CDR3 length equals 16 residues. Germline loops: CDR1 MNHEY, CDR2 SMNVEV (reference sequence). CDR3 nucleotides: TGTGCCACCCAGACAGACGGGGTAAATAGCAATCAGCCCCAGCATTTT. Its translation is CATQTDGVNSNQPQHF.

The chain links TRBV19 to TRBJ1-1; no clear D. From germline, CDR1 is LNHDA and CDR2 SQIVND (reference sequence). This CDR3 has 13 amino acids. Trimming shortened V by 6 bases and J by 3 bases, and 11 bases separated the two germline ends. CDR3 amino acids: CASRPGGDTEAFF. Written as DNA, the CDR3 is TGTGCCAGTAGGCCCGGCGGGGACACTGAAGCTTTCTTT.

The chain employs TRBV5-1 and TRBJ1-4; maybe TRBD1 (6 bases). The CDR3 covers 18 residues. The V gene lost 1 base and the J gene lost 1 base, with 17 bases spanning the gap. Germline values: CDR1 SGHRS, CDR2 YFSETQ. In DNA form, the CDR3 reads TGCGCCAGCAGCTTGAATTGGGGGCGCGAAGGAACTAATGAAAAACTGTTTTTT. Its translation is CASSLNWGREGTNEKLFF.

This clone appeared once. One end of the junction fails to match germline, which may point to a read error. The chain uses TRBV5-8 and TRBJ2-4; unclear D gene. This CDR3 has 17 residues. Germline CDR1 reads SGHTS; CDR2 reads YDEGEE. CDR3: CASSLVVYGRAENIQYF. The CDR3 DNA reads as TGTGCCAGCAGCTTGGTGGTTTACGGCAGAGCCGAAAACATTCAGTACTTC.

The chain is built from TRBV19 and TRBJ1-1; D gene ambiguous. The V end lost 3 bases, the J end lost 4 bases, and 9 bases lay between the germline ends. This CDR3 region has 13 residues. Looked up from germline, CDR1 is LNHDA and CDR2 is SQIVND (reference sequence). CDR3 DNA: TGTGCCAGTAGTATCTTGGGAAGCACTGAAGCTTTCTTT. As protein: CASSILGSTEAFF. The whole variable domain, filled in from reference TRBV19 and TRBJ1-1, reads DGGITQSPKYLFRKEGQNVTLSCEQNLNHDAMYWYRQDPGQGLRLIYYSQIVNDFQKGDIAEGYSVSREKKESFPLTVTSAQKNPTAFYLCASSILGSTEAFFGQGTRLTVV.

The CDR3 loop is CAWSDRNEQYF. CDR3 DNA sequence: TGTGCCTGGAGTGATAGGAACGAGCAGTACTTC. The rearrangement joins TRBV30 to TRBJ2-7; D is unresolved. This CDR3 is built from 11 residues. Trimming removed 1 base at V and 5 bases at J, with 6 bases between. Per germline, CDR1 GTSNPN and CDR2 SVGIG (reference sequence).

This chain joins TRBV6-5 and TRBJ1-2, with a weak D call TRBD1 (5 bases). Trimming left V 4 bases short and J 5 bases short, with 11 bases between. Per germline, CDR1 MNHEY and CDR2 SVGAGI. The CDR3 has 13 amino acids. Written as DNA, the CDR3 is TGTGCCAGCAGTTCGACAGTTGTTTATGGCTACACCTTC. Protein sequence: CASSSTVVYGYTF.

The gene calls are TRBV7-6 and TRBJ2-1; D is undetermined. V lost 2 bases and J 7 bases, leaving 6 bases between the germline ends. This CDR3 has 12 residues. Germline-derived CDR1 and CDR2 are SGHVS and FNYEAQ. The CDR3 sequence is CASSLNVNEQFF. The CDR3 nucleotides read TGTGCCAGCAGCTTAAATGTTAATGAGCAGTTCTTC.

The chain is built from TRBV5-4 and TRBJ2-2; D uncertain. The CDR3 sequence is 15 residues long. CDR1 and CDR2 (germline): SGHNT, YYREEE (reference sequence). Trimming removed 0 bases from V and 2 bases from J, with 8 bases in between. The CDR3 DNA reads TGTGCCAGCAGCTTGGAAGGTAGAAACACCGGGGAGCTGTTTTTT. Its translation is CASSLEGRNTGELFF.

The V call is TRBV7-3, the J call TRBJ2-3; 8 nucleotides match TRBD2. This CDR3 region has 15 residues. V shed 6 bases, J shed 3 bases, and the junction held 8 bases outside the gene matches. From germline, CDR1 is SGHTA and CDR2 FQGTGA. The DNA of the CDR3 is TGTGCCAGCAGTTTTAGCGGGATTGGAACAGATACGCAGTATTTT. It encodes CASSFSGIGTDTQYF.

The chain recombines TRBV5-1 with TRBJ1-1, with 7 bases identical to TRBD1. The CDR3 contains 15 residues. V lost 4 bases to trimming and J lost 3 bases; unmatched junction nucleotides: 9. Germline CDR1 SGHRS, CDR2 YFSETQ. The CDR3 loop is CASSPGTDPDTEAFF. CDR3 coding DNA: TGCGCCAGCAGCCCGGGGACAGACCCGGACACTGAAGCTTTCTTT.

This clone was seen a handful of times. This CDR3 is CASSLGGGREAFF. CDR3 in DNA: TGTGCCAGCAGCTTAGGGGGCGGCAGGGAAGCTTTCTTT. This rearrangement joins TRBV7-8 to TRBJ1-1, with D tentatively TRBD1 (5 bases). This CDR3 has 13 amino acids. Trimming stripped 1 base from V and 8 bases from J, with 11 bases between. In germline, CDR1 is SGHVS, CDR2 FQNEAQ.